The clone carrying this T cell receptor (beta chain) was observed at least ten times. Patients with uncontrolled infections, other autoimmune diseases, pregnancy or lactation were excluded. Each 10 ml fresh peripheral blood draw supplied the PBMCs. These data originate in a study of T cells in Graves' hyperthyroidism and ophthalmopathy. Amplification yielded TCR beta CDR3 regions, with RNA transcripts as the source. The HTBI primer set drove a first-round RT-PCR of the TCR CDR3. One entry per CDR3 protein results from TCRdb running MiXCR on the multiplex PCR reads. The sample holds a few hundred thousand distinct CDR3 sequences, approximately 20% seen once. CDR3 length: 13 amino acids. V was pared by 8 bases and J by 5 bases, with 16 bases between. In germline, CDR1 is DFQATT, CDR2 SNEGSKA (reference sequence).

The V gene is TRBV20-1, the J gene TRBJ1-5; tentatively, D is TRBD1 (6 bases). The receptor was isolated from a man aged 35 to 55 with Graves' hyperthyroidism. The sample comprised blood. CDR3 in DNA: TGCAGTCAGGCCCCAGGGGTCGATCAGCCCCAGCATTTT. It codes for CSQAPGVDQPQHF.